The next 32 T cell receptor beta chains were all read from a single sample in a study of cytomegalovirus exposure and HLA in healthy donors. PCR was performed using 60 Vbeta and 13 Jbeta primers. This table comes from immunoSEQ multiplex PCR, and its TCRdb copy is limited to in-frame clones, with some not included. Across about 140,000 clones, the top ten clones capture about 2.3% of the sample. The sample taken for sequencing was PBMCs. Receptors originate from a young woman in good health and CMV-seronegative.

The rearrangement uses TRBV2 and TRBJ1-3; D unresolved. The ends were cut back, 1 base at V and 10 bases at J, with 11 bases in the middle. The CDR3 is 13 residues long. The germline V gene has CDR1 SNHLY and CDR2 FYNNEI. The CDR3 spells CASSEEWGGTIYF. The DNA of the CDR3 is TGTGCCAGCAGTGAAGAGTGGGGAGGAACCATATATTTT.

The V gene is TRBV5-1, the J gene TRBJ2-3; D is possibly TRBD1 (6 bases). Germline-derived CDR1 and CDR2 are SGHRS and YFSETQ. V was cut by 2 bases and J by 0 bases, with 10 bases left in between. The CDR3 spans 15 residues. The CDR3 DNA is TGCGCCAGCAGCTTACAGGGTCGTAGCACAGATACGCAGTATTTT. Its translation is CASSLQGRSTDTQYF.

J is TRBJ2-5 and V is TRBV6-1; 7 positions agree with TRBD2. The V gene's germline CDR1 is MNHNS and CDR2 SASEGT. The J segment lost 2 bases and the V segment lost 0 bases, leaving 6 bases of the junction unmatched. The CDR3 totals 16 residues. CDR3: CASSEALWRGQETQYF. CDR3 sequence (DNA): TGTGCCAGCAGTGAAGCCCTCTGGCGGGGGCAAGAGACCCAGTACTTC.

V usage is TRBV19 and J usage is TRBJ1-1, with 9 nucleotides matching TRBD1. This CDR3 contains 16 residues. The germline gives CDR1 LNHDA, CDR2 SQIVND (reference sequence). V shed 4 bases and J 0 bases; nucleotides not matched to a gene: 6. For the CDR3, the DNA is TGTGCCAGTAGTAATGGACAGGGGCCCATGAACACTGAAGCTTTCTTT. Translating it yields CASSNGQGPMNTEAFF. The full variable domain, completed using reference TRBV19 and TRBJ1-1, is DGGITQSPKYLFRKEGQNVTLSCEQNLNHDAMYWYRQDPGQGLRLIYYSQIVNDFQKGDIAEGYSVSREKKESFPLTVTSAQKNPTAFYLCASSNGQGPMNTEAFFGQGTRLTVV.

This chain links TRBV7-2 with TRBJ2-7, with 8 bases that match TRBD2. The V gene's germline CDR1 is SGHTA and CDR2 FQGNSA. The CDR3 has 15 residues. With 5 bases clipped from V and 2 bases from J, the junction kept 8 bases outside the gene matches. CDR3 sequence reads: CASSAAPGLAYEQYV. Written as DNA, the CDR3 is TGTGCCAGCAGCGCCGCCCCGGGACTAGCCTACGAGCAGTACGTC.

This chain joins TRBV5-5 and TRBJ2-1; 7 bases agree with TRBD2. Germline V gene sequence: CDR1 SGHKS, CDR2 YYEKEE (reference sequence). V gave up 5 bases and J gave up 7 bases; unmatched junction bases: 12. The CDR3 is 15 residues long. CDR3: CASSPGDRRGNEQFF. The DNA for the CDR3 is TGTGCCAGCAGTCCGGGGGATCGGCGGGGGAATGAGCAGTTCTTC.

The chain carries TRBV10-1 and TRBJ2-5; 8 bases agree with TRBD1. V shed 0 bases, J shed 4 bases, and the junction held 4 bases outside the gene matches. The CDR3 runs to 15 residues. From germline, CDR1 is WNHNN and CDR2 SYGVQD (reference sequence). This chain's CDR3 is CASSESTGGTETQYF. CDR3 DNA: TGCGCCAGCAGTGAGTCTACAGGGGGGACAGAGACCCAGTACTTC.

Here the CDR3 reads CSVEGQGTNTEAFF. The CDR3 nucleotides read TGCAGCGTTGAGGGCCAGGGGACGAACACTGAAGCTTTCTTT. The chain is built from TRBV29-1 and TRBJ1-1, with D possibly being TRBD1 (6 bases). V shed 3 bases and J shed 1 base, with 12 bases lying between them. Germline loops: CDR1 SQVTM, CDR2 ANQGSEA. There are 14 residues in the CDR3.

The chain couples TRBV4-2 to TRBJ2-2; 12 nucleotides agree with TRBD2. The germline CDR1 and CDR2 sequences are LGHNA and YNFKEQ. V lost 1 base, J lost 0 bases, and 3 bases stayed unmatched. The CDR3 is 18 residues long. CDR3 sequence: CASSQGTSGNANTGELFF. In nucleotides, the CDR3 is TGTGCCAGCAGCCAAGGGACTAGCGGGAACGCGAACACCGGGGAGCTGTTTTTT.

V is TRBV7-9 and J is TRBJ1-5; tentatively, D is TRBD1 (5 bases). CDR1 and CDR2 from the germline V gene are SEHNR and FQNEAQ (reference sequence). V gave up 5 bases and J gave up 4 bases, with 18 bases separating them. This CDR3 is 16 amino acids long. CDR3 sequence: CASSQVWGELNQPQHF. Here the CDR3 DNA reads TGTGCCAGCAGCCAAGTATGGGGGGAGCTTAATCAGCCCCAGCATTTT.

The chain employs TRBV11-2 and TRBJ2-5; TRBD2 agrees at 8 bases. Trimming cost V 2 bases and J 5 bases; bases outside gene matches: 4. CDR1 and CDR2 (germline): SGHAT, FQNNGV. The CDR3 has 14 amino acids. The CDR3 sequence: CASSLSGRLETQYF. The CDR3 region has the DNA TGTGCCAGCAGCTTAAGCGGGAGATTGGAGACCCAGTACTTC.

The chain employs TRBV14 and TRBJ2-7; D is unclear. Germline lookup yields CDR1 SGHDN and CDR2 FVKESK. Trimming shortened V by 2 bases and J by 0 bases, and 17 bases separated the two germline ends. The CDR3 contains 17 residues. CDR3 sequence: CASSQPSGGVSSYEQYF. CDR3 bases: TGTGCCAGCAGCCAACCATCCGGCGGCGTAAGCTCCTACGAGCAGTACTTC.

The chain recombines TRBV4-1 with TRBJ2-7, with D possibly being TRBD1 (7 bases). Between the trimmed V and J ends, which lost 7 bases and 3 bases, there was a span of 25 bases. The CDR3 sequence is 17 residues long. The germline V gene encodes CDR1 MGHRA and CDR2 YSYEKL. The CDR3 nucleotides read TGCGCCAGCACTCAAGAAGATGGTGCCAGGGGGGACTACGAGCAGTACTTC. Protein: CASTQEDGARGDYEQYF.

This chain joins TRBV30 and TRBJ2-1; tentatively, D is TRBD1 (6 bases). The V end was cut by 3 bases, the J end by 3 bases, with 15 bases between. From germline, CDR1 is GTSNPN and CDR2 SVGIG (reference sequence). The CDR3 length is 15 residues. The CDR3 DNA sequence: TGTGCCTGGAGAGAACAGGGAAGGGGCTACAATGAGCAGTTCTTC. Its translation: CAWREQGRGYNEQFF.

The V and J genes are TRBV18 and TRBJ2-7, with 8 bases identical to TRBD2. V was pared by 2 bases and J by 5 bases, with 8 bases of the junction left unmatched. The germline V gene has CDR1 KGHSH and CDR2 LQKENI. This CDR3 spans 15 amino acids. CDR3 nucleotide sequence: TGTGCCAGCTCACCATCGAGCGGGAGTATGAACGAGCAGTACTTC. Its translation: CASSPSSGSMNEQYF.

This chain links TRBV4-1 with TRBJ2-7; no reliable D call. Germline V gives CDR1 MGHRA, CDR2 YSYEKL. Trimming pared 1 base from V and 3 bases from J, leaving 13 bases between. The CDR3 contains 15 residues. The DNA of the CDR3 is TGCGCCAGCAGCCAAGGTCTTGTACAGAACTACGAGCAGTACTTC. Encoded protein: CASSQGLVQNYEQYF.

The chain is built from TRBV5-1 and TRBJ2-1; no clear D gene. The CDR3 is 15 residues long. Trimming took 0 bases from V and 0 from J, leaving 7 bases between them. Germline CDR1 reads SGHRS; CDR2 reads YFSETQ. This chain's CDR3 is CASSLASSSYNEQFF. The CDR3 DNA follows: TGCGCCAGCAGCTTGGCTTCCTCCTCCTACAATGAGCAGTTCTTC.

CDR3 amino acids: CASSLRGTVNTEAFF. The CDR3 DNA reads as TGTGCCAGCAGCTTGCGCGGGACGGTGAACACTGAAGCTTTCTTT. This chain links TRBV5-5 with TRBJ1-1; D is perhaps TRBD1 (5 bases). Trimming left V 1 base short and J 0 bases short, with 10 bases between. Germline-derived CDR1 and CDR2 are SGHKS and YYEKEE (reference sequence). The CDR3 is 15 amino acids.

The V gene is TRBV25-1, the J gene TRBJ2-3; 8 bases line up with TRBD1. Trimming cost V 10 bases and J 0 bases; bases outside gene matches: 3. Germline CDR1 is MGHDK and CDR2 is SYGVNS. The CDR3 runs to 13 residues. In DNA, the CDR3 is TGTGCCACCAGGGGGCTTAGCACAGATACGCAGTATTTT. It translates to CATRGLSTDTQYF. The full variable domain, its missing parts supplied by reference TRBV25-1 and TRBJ2-3, is EADIYQTPRYLVIGTGKKITLECSQTMGHDKMYWYQQDPGMELHLIHYSYGVNSTEKGDLSSESTVSRIRTEHFPLTLESARPSHTSQYLCATRGLSTDTQYFGPGTRLTVL.

The rearrangement links TRBV4-1 to TRBJ1-2, with unresolved D. The germline V gene has CDR1 MGHRA and CDR2 YSYEKL. V dropped 0 bases and J dropped 4 bases, with 9 bases sitting between them. The CDR3 loop spans 14 amino acids. CDR3 sequence reads: CASSQERGSYGYTF. CDR3 DNA sequence: TGCGCCAGCAGCCAAGAGCGGGGTAGCTATGGCTACACCTTC.

J is TRBJ2-7 and V is TRBV7-9; the D is unclear. The CDR3 consists of 11 residues. The germline V gene encodes CDR1 SEHNR and CDR2 FQNEAQ (reference sequence). V gave up 5 bases and J gave up 3 bases, with 5 bases separating them. The CDR3 region is CASSVSYEQYF. The CDR3 DNA sequence: TGTGCCAGCAGCGTCAGCTACGAGCAGTACTTC.

With regard to this clone: Other DNA sequences in the sample encode the same CDR3. This rearrangement joins TRBV6-1 to TRBJ1-1, with 8 bases fitting TRBD1. Looked up from germline, CDR1 is MNHNS and CDR2 is SASEGT. Trimming removed 4 bases from V and 4 bases from J; junction bases left unmatched: 5. CDR3 length: 14 amino acids. CDR3 sequence reads: CASSAVTGGTEAFF. CDR3 DNA: TGTGCCAGCAGTGCCGTCACAGGGGGCACTGAAGCTTTCTTT.

The chain has TRBV20-1 and TRBJ2-7; tentatively, D is TRBD1 (5 bases). Trimming took off 2 bases at V and 5 bases at J, with 7 bases between the two ends. Germline CDR1 DFQATT, CDR2 SNEGSKA (reference sequence). This CDR3 has 11 residues. Here the CDR3 reads CSARQGNEQYF. Written as DNA, the CDR3 is TGCAGTGCTAGACAGGGAAACGAGCAGTACTTC.

The gene calls are TRBV30 and TRBJ2-1; D is uncertain. This CDR3 contains 11 residues. Germline V CDR1 and CDR2: GTSNPN, SVGIG (reference sequence). The V and J ends lost 2 bases and 5 bases respectively, with 4 bases between them. The CDR3 is CAWSSDNEQFF. The CDR3 nucleotides are TGTGCCTGGAGTTCGGACAATGAGCAGTTCTTC.

This sequence joins TRBV10-3 and TRBJ1-1, with 8 bases fitting TRBD1. The CDR3 has 15 residues. Looked up from germline, CDR1 is ENHRY and CDR2 is SYGVKD. J lost 6 bases, V lost 0 bases, and 6 bases had no gene match. The CDR3 sequence is CAISESEQGESEAFF. DNA for the CDR3: TGTGCCATCAGTGAGTCTGAACAGGGGGAGTCTGAAGCTTTCTTT.

V gene TRBV21-1 combines with J gene TRBJ2-7; no check of the table's D call, TRBD2, against the DNA was made. TRBV21-1 is described as a pseudogene. This CDR3 spans 13 amino acids. In DNA form, the CDR3 reads TGTGCCAGCAGCAAAGGGGGGGGCGGTGAGCAGTACGTC. Protein: CASSKGGGGEQYV.

This chain uses TRBV7-9 with TRBJ2-7; 11 nucleotides agree with TRBD2. This CDR3 is 15 amino acids long. Germline CDR1 and CDR2: SEHNR and FQNEAQ (reference sequence). With V trimmed by 1 base and J by 4 bases, 3 bases remained unmatched. CDR3 nucleotide sequence: TGTGCCAGCAGCTTAGAACTAGCGGGAGTATACGAGCAGTACTTC. Protein: CASSLELAGVYEQYF.

The chain employs TRBV19 and TRBJ2-1, with D possibly matching TRBD1 (5 bases). Germline CDR1 reads LNHDA; CDR2 reads SQIVND (reference sequence). V lost 0 bases and J 6 bases, leaving 15 bases between the germline ends. The CDR3 extends over 16 amino acids. The CDR3 here is CASSIENMAGLNEQFF. The CDR3 nucleotides read TGTGCCAGTAGTATAGAAAACATGGCAGGGCTCAATGAGCAGTTCTTC.

The chain recombines TRBV4-1 with TRBJ2-7; 10 bases fit TRBD2. Germline V gene lookup returns CDR1 MGHRA and CDR2 YSYEKL. V was pared by 3 bases and J by 6 bases, with 5 bases of the junction left unmatched. This CDR3 region has 14 residues. CDR3: CASSQLAGVGEQYF. The DNA of the CDR3 is TGCGCCAGCAGCCAGCTAGCGGGAGTGGGCGAGCAGTACTTC.

The V call is TRBV6-1, the J call TRBJ1-5, with D perhaps TRBD1 (5 bases). Trimming removed 2 bases at V and 6 bases at J, with 17 bases between. The CDR3 contains 16 residues. Germline V gene sequence: CDR1 MNHNS, CDR2 SASEGT. The CDR3 nucleotides read TGTGCCAGCAGTGAAAACGTCAGGGTATTTAGTCAGCCCCAGCATTTT. Translated: CASSENVRVFSQPQHF.

The CDR3 reads CASRALGDTDTQYF. Here the CDR3 DNA reads TGTGCCAGCAGGGCCTTAGGAGATACAGATACGCAGTATTTT. The chain recombines TRBV6-1 with TRBJ2-3; D unclear. The germline CDR1 and CDR2 sequences are MNHNS and SASEGT. The CDR3 has 14 residues. V lost 6 bases and J 3 bases, leaving 13 bases between the germline ends.

The rearrangement joins TRBV7-6 to TRBJ1-1, with 11 nucleotides matching TRBD1. Per germline, CDR1 SGHVS and CDR2 FNYEAQ. After removal of 5 bases from V and 6 bases from J, the junction contained 8 bases not matched to a gene. The CDR3 length is 15 residues. CDR3 in DNA: TGTGCCAGCAGCCCCGGGACAGGGGGAGTCGCTGAAGCTTTCTTT. It codes for CASSPGTGGVAEAFF.